This TCR beta chain appears in the sequencing data of a study of blood T cell repertoires in COVID-19 (dated by TCRdb to 2020 to 2022). For context, the study as a whole: Collaborator samples came from the United States, Italy and Spain and covered acute and convalescent phases of COVID-19. The material from the prospective study consisted of cDNA or gDNA derived from T cells, B-cell-depleted T cells, or PBMCs. The dataset comprised deeply sampled blood TCRbeta repertoires from subjects exposed to, actively infected with, or recovered from COVID-19. The repertoires were released in a freely available public database meant as a resource for research on the immune response to SARS-CoV-2. Samples came from the ongoing ImmuneRACE study (first 160 participants) plus 1,254 subjects from 6 global collaborators. A de-identified subject ID, COVID-19 status, age in years and sex were almost always included in the sample metadata. HLA class I and class II types, where available, came from metadata supplied by the sample provider rather than from assay-based typing. What the work shows at the level of the full study, not this receptor alone: The amount of clinical and demographic metadata varied by source and participant and was provided uncurated.

TCRbeta CDR3 regions were amplified from genomic DNA using the immunoSEQ Assay, a bias-controlled multiplex PCR. In the paper's pipeline: Within the assay, amplification of reference gene primers was used to estimate how many nucleated cells each sample contained. To quantify the absolute abundance of each unique TCRbeta CDR3 rearrangement, sequence reads were collapsed and filtered. Productive Simpson clonality was computed per sample as the square root of Simpson's diversity index over productive rearrangements. TCRdb re-hosts the immuneACCESS table, in-frame sequences only. Its copies lack some clones; in the studies checked, an unresolved V gene accounts for under half of them, and the cause for the rest is not known. Clone size and V and J calls were adopted from that table, with D and trimming inferred from the DNA. The sample table shows fewer than 100,000 clones, and roughly 85% are seen once. The ten largest clones add up to around a tenth of the sample.

One collaborating source in Seattle enrolled patients during active infection and followed them longitudinally through the course of disease. Each collaborating institution followed its own protocols to collect whole blood in K2EDTA tubes. For TCRbeta analysis, collaborators shipped samples in one of three forms: frozen whole blood, isolated PBMCs, or DNA extracted from either of those sample types. CDR1 and CDR2 were assigned from the germline V gene as ENHRY and SYGVKD. V is clipped by 1 base and J by 2 bases, and the sequence between their germline boundaries is 5 bases long. The CDR3 contains 13 residues, cysteine and phenylalanine counted. The CDR3 DNA has 39 bases and is translated from base 1. With respect to this clone: It has no known antigen specificity. The sample holds no much larger clone one base away, and base qualities are not on file.

The sequence is built from TRBV10-3 and TRBJ1-1; the D segment cannot be called with confidence. The sequencing input was peripheral blood. This TCR was sampled from a man between 45 and 60 years old with COVID-19, enrolled during active disease. The CDR3 in this case is CAISEYLNTEAFF. The nucleotides read TGTGCCATCAGTGAGTATCTTAACACTGAAGCTTTCTTT.